This TCR beta chain is drawn from a study of blood T cell repertoires in COVID-19. On the study more broadly: The samples span acute and convalescent COVID-19 from the United States, Italy and Spain. From T cells, B-cell-depleted T cells, or PBMCs came the material, which was cDNA or gDNA.

Per the authors' pipeline: Estimation of nucleated cell counts was performed using reference gene primer amplification. Libraries were prepared by immunoSEQ multiplex PCR; TCRdb keeps only in-frame clonotypes and omits some of them. For V, J and clone size, that table is used; D and trimming come from the DNA. Of 95,000 or so clones in the sample, approximately 80% were seen once. The sample was peripheral blood. This TCR derives from a human donor in a cohort sampled during active COVID-19.

CDR3 nucleotide sequence: TGTGCCAGCAGTGCCCAAGACAGGATCGGGTACGAGCAGTACTTC. Translating it yields CASSAQDRIGYEQYF. The J gene is TRBJ2-7, the V gene TRBV28; D might be TRBD1 (6 bases). This CDR3 region has 15 residues. Per the germline V gene, CDR1 is MDHEN and CDR2 is SYDVKM. V lost 5 bases to trimming and J lost 4 bases, with 18 bases between them.